Each of the 10 T cell receptor beta chains below was sequenced from the same sample in a study of T cells in Graves' hyperthyroidism and ophthalmopathy. TCR beta CDR3 sequences were amplified from RNA transcripts. HTBI primers were employed in a first-round RT-PCR of the TCR CDR3. Via MiXCR, TCRdb re-called the multiplex PCR reads, giving one row per CDR3 protein. This table has 750,000 to 950,000 distinct CDR3 sequences, roughly 40% appearing once. The sample comprised blood. Source of these receptors: a man younger than 30 with Graves' hyperthyroidism.

The sample holds a few counts of this clonotype. The chain combines TRBV12-3 or TRBV12-4 with TRBJ2-7; 8 nucleotides align to TRBD1. The CDR3 has 14 amino acids. V lost 7 bases and J lost 5; bases outside the gene matches: 10. Here the CDR3 DNA reads TGTGCCAGCACCCCCCAGGGGGCTTGGGACGAGCAGTACTTC. Translation: CASTPQGAWDEQYF.

Regarding this clonotype: At one boundary the junction diverges from the germline segment, which might be a read error. This chain links TRBV7-3 with TRBJ1-3; TRBD1 is a possible D gene (5 bases). This CDR3 spans 13 amino acids. The germline V gene encodes CDR1 SGHTA and CDR2 FQGTGA. The CDR3 DNA sequence: TGCGCCAGCAGCCAAGGGGTCGGAAACACCATATATTTT. Its translation: CASSQGVGNTIYF.

This clonotype occurred many times. V is TRBV10-3 and J is TRBJ2-7; perhaps TRBD1 as D (5 bases). Germline CDR1 ENHRY, CDR2 SYGVKD. V shed 0 bases and J shed 3 bases, with 9 bases lying between them. This CDR3 region has 14 residues. As DNA, the CDR3 is TGTGCCATCAGTGAGTCGGGTCAGGGCTACGAGCAGTACTTC. It specifies CAISESGQGYEQYF.

This chain joins TRBV5-4 and TRBJ2-7; 7 bases align to TRBD2. The V segment lost 4 bases and the J segment 6 bases; nucleotides outside the gene matches: 7. Germline CDR1 reads SGHNT; CDR2 reads YYREEE (reference sequence). CDR3 length: 13 amino acids. The CDR3 here is CASSPAGEGEQYF. CDR3 DNA sequence: TGTGCCAGCAGCCCTGCGGGGGAGGGCGAGCAGTACTTC. Together with reference TRBV5-4 and TRBJ2-7, the CDR3 gives the full variable domain: ETGVTQSPTHLIKTRGQQVTLRCSSQSGHNTVSWYQQALGQGPQFIFQYYREEENGRGNFPPRFSGLQFPNYSSELNVNALELDDSALYLCASSPAGEGEQYFGPGTRLTVT.

This clonotype has just a few counts. The chain is built from TRBV5-1 and TRBJ1-1, with D perhaps TRBD1 (6 bases). Germline V gives CDR1 SGHRS, CDR2 YFSETQ. The V gene lost 0 bases and the J gene lost 5 bases, with 14 bases spanning the gap. There are 15 residues in the CDR3. The CDR3 coding sequence is TGCGCCAGCAGCTTGGTTTCCAGGGGAGAGACTGAAGCTTTCTTT. Its protein is CASSLVSRGETEAFF. Variable domain in full (rest from reference TRBV5-1 and TRBJ1-1): KAGVTQTPRYLIKTRGQQVTLSCSPISGHRSVSWYQQTPGQGLQFLFEYFSETQRNKGNFPGRFSGRQFSNSRSEMNVSTLELGDSALYLCASSLVSRGETEAFFGQGTRLTVV.

The V gene is TRBV20-1, the J gene TRBJ1-1; D is ambiguous. Trimming cost V 0 bases and J 7 bases, with 9 bases left between them. CDR3 length equals 12 residues. Germline values: CDR1 DFQATT, CDR2 SNEGSKA (reference sequence). CDR3 sequence reads: CSARDIISEAFF. DNA for the CDR3: TGCAGTGCTAGAGATATCATCAGTGAAGCTTTCTTT.

Turning to this clonotype: Just one base apart from a much larger clone, this may be a read error. The genes are TRBV20-1 and TRBJ1-4; D is perhaps TRBD1 (5 bases). The ends were cut back, 5 bases at V and 10 bases at J, with 17 bases in the middle. In germline, CDR1 is DFQATT, CDR2 SNEGSKA (reference sequence). The CDR3 is 13 amino acids. The CDR3 nucleotides are TGCAGTGCTTGGACCCTCAGCGGGGGAAAACTGTTTTTT. Translation: CSAWTLSGGKLFF.

The rearrangement joins TRBV6-2 or TRBV6-3 to TRBJ2-7; tentative D call: TRBD2 (6 bases). Germline CDR1 and CDR2: MNHEY and SVGEGT. The V end was cut by 4 bases, the J end by 2 bases, with 15 bases between. The CDR3 has 15 residues. Written as DNA, the CDR3 is TGTGCCAGCAGTTCTGGGGGGAGGAGAACCTACGAGCAGTACTTC. Its protein is CASSSGGRRTYEQYF.

This clonotype came up many times. V usage is TRBV7-9 and J usage is TRBJ1-1; D is uncertain. The CDR3 is 14 residues long. Germline V lookup: CDR1 SEHNR, CDR2 FQNEAQ (reference sequence). Trimming cost V 5 bases and J 0 bases, with 10 bases left between them. The DNA for the CDR3 is TGTGCCAGCAGCCATTCAATTATGAACACTGAAGCTTTCTTT. This translates into CASSHSIMNTEAFF.

V and J are TRBV2 and TRBJ2-7; a weak D match, TRBD2 (5 bases). Germline CDR1 SNHLY, CDR2 FYNNEI. The ends were cut back, 10 bases at V and 3 bases at J, with 10 bases in the middle. This CDR3 spans 11 amino acids. CDR3 nucleotide sequence: TGTGCCACCGGACTTTACTACGAGCAGTACTTC. Encoded protein: CATGLYYEQYF.